This T cell receptor (beta chain) is from a study of cytomegalovirus exposure and HLA in healthy donors. The CDR3 has 15 amino acids. CDR1 is SEHNR, CDR2 FQNEAQ, per germline (reference sequence). Trimming left V 1 base short and J 0 bases short, with 9 bases between. Primers: 60 Vbeta forward and 13 Jbeta reverse. TCRdb keeps only in-frame clones here, not all; method: immunoSEQ multiplex PCR. The data contain under 200,000 clones, around 75% of them singletons. The sequence came from a woman between 45 and 65 years old in good health and CMV-seropositive. Specimen: PBMCs. The chain links TRBV7-9 to TRBJ1-1, with D uncertain. The CDR3 loop reads CASSLGEILNTEAFF. In DNA, the CDR3 is TGTGCCAGCAGCTTAGGCGAAATATTGAACACTGAAGCTTTCTTT.